This T cell receptor beta chain was found in a study of blood T cells in healthy people across ages. This clonotype was picked up one time. Trimming took 3 bases from V and 9 from J; bases not matched to a gene: 8. The CDR3 totals 14 residues. A J-beta primer mix and a sample-barcoded 5' primer were used in a second PCR of roughly 6 to 12 cycles. TCRdb used MiXCR to reprocess the 5' RACE reads, holding one entry per CDR3 protein. The sample holds fewer than 2,000,000 distinct CDR3 sequences, 35% to 50% seen once. Source material: blood. This sequence was found in a human donor in good health. V gene TRBV12-3 or TRBV12-4 combines with J gene TRBJ2-1; 7 bases are a match to TRBD2. As DNA, the CDR3 is TGTGCCAGCAGTTTCCAGGGAGGGCTTGGTGAGCAGTTCTTC. It translates to CASSFQGGLGEQFF.